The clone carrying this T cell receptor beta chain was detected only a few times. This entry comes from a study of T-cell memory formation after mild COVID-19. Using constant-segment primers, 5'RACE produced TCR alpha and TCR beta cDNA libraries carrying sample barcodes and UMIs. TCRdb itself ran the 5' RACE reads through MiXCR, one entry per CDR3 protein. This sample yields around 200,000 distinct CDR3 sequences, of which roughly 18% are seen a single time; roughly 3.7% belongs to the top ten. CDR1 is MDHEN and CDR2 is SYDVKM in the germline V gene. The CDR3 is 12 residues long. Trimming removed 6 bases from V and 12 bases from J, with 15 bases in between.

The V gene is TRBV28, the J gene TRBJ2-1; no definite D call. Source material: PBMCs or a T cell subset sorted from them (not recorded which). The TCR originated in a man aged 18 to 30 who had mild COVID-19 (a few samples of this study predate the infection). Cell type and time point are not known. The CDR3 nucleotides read TGTGCCAGCAGAGCAGTCGGAATGGGGCAGTTCTTC. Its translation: CASRAVGMGQFF.